Presented here are 28 T cell receptor beta chains from one specimen sequenced in a study of CD8+CD57+ T cells in acquired aplastic anemia. Profiling of TCR beta VDJ combinations and CDR3 sequences used genomic DNA as template. One entry per CDR3 protein, called by TCRdb with MiXCR from the reads. Of around 400,000 distinct CDR3 sequences listed, 65% to 80% are singletons. Sequenced: sorted CD4+, CD8+, or CD8+CD57+ T cells (not recorded which) from PBMCs. These receptors originate from a human donor in good health, serving as a control.

This clonotype was seen once. An end of the junction differs from the germline gene, which may be a read error. The genes are TRBV5-1 and TRBJ2-7; D assignment may be TRBD1 or TRBD2 (6 bases each). Germline values: CDR1 SGHRS, CDR2 YFSETQ. The CDR3 extends over 15 amino acids. The CDR3 DNA reads as TGCGCCAGCAGTCCAACCGGAGAGGGGGGCTACCAGCAGTACTTC. Translated, it gives CASSPTGEGGYQQYF.

The V call is TRBV29-1, the J call TRBJ1-1; D uncertain. Trimming removed 2 bases at V and 12 bases at J, with 22 bases between. Germline CDR1 SQVTM, CDR2 ANQGSEA. CDR3 length equals 14 residues. CDR3: CSVEYPRQSTEPFF. In DNA form, the CDR3 reads TGCAGCGTTGAATACCCCAGGCAATCCACAGAACCTTTCTTT. Full variable domain (remainder filled in from reference TRBV29-1 and TRBJ1-1): SAVISQKPSRDICQRGTSLTIQCQVDSQVTMMFWYRQQPGQSLTLIATANQGSEATYESGFVIDKFPISRPNLTFSTLTVSNMSPEDSSIYLCSVEYPRQSTEPFFGQGTRLTVV.

Regarding this clonotype: A read error may account for a junction end that differs from germline. The gene calls are TRBV7-4 and TRBJ1-4, with unresolved D. Germline CDR1 is SGHVT and CDR2 is SQSDAQ. The CDR3 is 14 residues long. CDR3 region: CASSAQGWDENLFF. CDR3 sequence (DNA): TGTGCCAGCAGTGCACAAGGGTGGGATGAAAATCTGTTTTTT. Drawing the rest from reference TRBV7-4 and TRBJ1-4, the complete variable domain is GAGVSQSPRYKVAKRGRDVALRCDSISGHVTLYWYRQTLGQGSEVLTYSQSDAQRDKSGRPSGRFSAERPERSVSTLKIQRTEQGDSAVYLCASSAQGWDENLFFGSGTQLSVL.

The rearrangement uses TRBV20-1 and TRBJ1-5, with D perhaps matching TRBD1 (5 bases). The germline V gene encodes CDR1 DFQATT and CDR2 SNEGSKA (reference sequence). CDR3 length: 13 amino acids. Trimming cost V 4 bases and J 5 bases, with 12 bases left between them. CDR3 DNA: TGCAGTGCTAAAGGGGTTATCGATCAGCCCCAGCATTTT. Protein product: CSAKGVIDQPQHF.

About this clonotype itself: Possible read error: a much larger clone is one base away. This chain connects TRBV20-1 to TRBJ2-6; a possible D gene is TRBD1 (5 bases). This CDR3 spans 17 amino acids. The germline CDR1 and CDR2 sequences are DFQATT and SNEGSKA (reference sequence). Trimming shortened V by 3 bases and J by 4 bases, and 19 bases separated the two germline ends. The CDR3, as DNA: TGCAGTGCTAGTCAGACAGAACCCCTCGTGGGGGCCAACGTCCTGACTTTC. This encodes CSASQTEPLVGANVLTF.

This clonotype was found many times. V gene TRBV6-5 combines with J gene TRBJ2-7; TRBD1 might be the D (6 bases). The CDR3 length is 13 residues. Trimming stripped 6 bases from V and 1 base from J, with 10 bases between. Germline loops: CDR1 MNHEY, CDR2 SVGAGI. CDR3 region: CASRLQGSYEQYF. The CDR3 DNA reads TGTGCCAGCAGACTACAGGGTTCCTACGAGCAGTACTTC.

J is TRBJ2-3 and V is TRBV7-6; tentative D call: TRBD2 (6 bases). Germline V gene lookup returns CDR1 SGHVS and CDR2 FNYEAQ. The CDR3 is 15 amino acids. V lost 2 bases, J lost 6 bases, and 15 bases lay in between. The DNA for the CDR3 is TGTGCCAGCAGCTTACGTGGAGGGCCCAGCGATACGCAGTATTTT. This gives the protein CASSLRGGPSDTQYF.

In the case of this clonotype: A read error may account for a junction end that differs from germline. The rearrangement joins TRBV7-9 to TRBJ2-2; possibly TRBD2 for D (5 bases). Germline CDR1 reads SEHNR; CDR2 reads FQNEAQ (reference sequence). CDR3 size: 14 residues. CDR3 sequence (DNA): TGTGCCAGCAGCCGCGGGTCAGATACGCAGGAGCTTTTCTTT. The encoded protein is CASSRGSDTQELFF. Looking up the rest from reference TRBV7-9 and TRBJ2-2 gives the full variable domain: DTGVSQNPRHKITKRGQNVTFRCDPISEHNRLYWYRQTLGQGPEFLTYFQNEAQLEKSRLLSDRFSAERPKGSFSTLEIQRTEQGDSAMYLCASSRGSDTQELFFGEGSRLTVL.

The CDR3: CSAAGTENTEAFF. The CDR3 DNA sequence: TGCAGTGCCGCTGGGACGGAGAACACTGAAGCTTTCTTT. The genes are TRBV20-1 and TRBJ1-1, with D maybe TRBD1 (5 bases). The CDR3 extends over 13 amino acids. Germline CDR1 reads DFQATT; CDR2 reads SNEGSKA (reference sequence). Trimming removed 6 bases from V and 1 base from J, with 12 bases in between.

This chain uses TRBV20-1 with TRBJ1-2; tentative D call: TRBD1 (5 bases). The CDR3 covers 16 residues. V lost 5 bases to trimming and J lost 5 bases, with 24 bases between them. Germline CDR1 and CDR2: DFQATT and SNEGSKA (reference sequence). CDR3: CSAPGTGGVSAYGYTF. The CDR3 nucleotides read TGCAGTGCTCCCGGGACGGGCGGCGTCTCAGCTTATGGCTACACCTTC.

This clonotype appeared many times. The gene calls are TRBV5-1 and TRBJ2-7, with a tentative D call TRBD1 (6 bases). V was clipped by 4 bases and J by 7 bases, with 18 bases between them. The germline CDR1 and CDR2 sequences are SGHRS and YFSETQ. This CDR3 region has 14 residues. CDR3 coding DNA: TGCGCCAGCAGCGTCTCACAGGGATGGGAGGAGCAGTACTTC. The encoded protein is CASSVSQGWEEQYF.

CDR3 nucleotide sequence: TGCAGTGCTAGATACCCGGGACAGGCCTTTCGGCAGTACTTC. This sequence encodes CSARYPGQAFRQYF. The chain joins TRBV20-1 to TRBJ2-7; the match to TRBD1 covers 8 bases. This CDR3 comprises 14 residues. Germline V gives CDR1 DFQATT, CDR2 SNEGSKA (reference sequence). J was trimmed by 9 bases and V by 2 bases; bases with no gene match: 12.

The chain joins TRBV5-1 to TRBJ2-3, with D perhaps matching TRBD2 (6 bases). V was trimmed by 2 bases and J by 5 bases, leaving 15 bases between them. The length of the CDR3 is 15 residues. Germline loops: CDR1 SGHRS, CDR2 YFSETQ. CDR3 loop: CASSFGTGKQDTQYF. The CDR3 nucleotides are TGCGCCAGCAGCTTCGGGACTGGCAAACAAGATACGCAGTATTTT.

This clonotype appeared a single time. V usage is TRBV7-2 and J usage is TRBJ2-5; maybe TRBD2 (6 bases). CDR1 is SGHTA and CDR2 is FQGNSA in the germline V gene. CDR3 size: 14 residues. The V end lost 3 bases, the J end lost 7 bases, and 15 bases lay between the germline ends. The CDR3 sequence: CASSFGETAGTQYF. In nucleotides, the CDR3 is TGTGCCAGCAGCTTTGGCGAGACAGCGGGGACCCAGTACTTC.

J is TRBJ1-6 and V is TRBV6-5, with TRBD1 as a possible D gene (5 bases). V was trimmed by 2 bases and J by 10 bases, leaving 18 bases between them. The germline CDR1 and CDR2 sequences are MNHEY and SVGAGI. The CDR3 loop spans 16 amino acids. CDR3 sequence reads: CASSYPRLAGESPLHF. CDR3 sequence (DNA): TGTGCCAGCAGTTACCCGAGACTAGCGGGGGAATCACCCCTCCACTTT.

The rearrangement joins TRBV7-2 to TRBJ2-1; 7 bases agree with TRBD2. From germline, CDR1 is SGHTA and CDR2 FQGNSA. The length of the CDR3 is 12 residues. V shed 5 bases, J shed 10 bases, and the junction held 5 bases outside the gene matches. The CDR3 sequence: CASSGEGYEQFF. The CDR3 coding sequence is TGTGCCAGCAGCGGGGAGGGTTACGAGCAGTTCTTC.

The chain uses TRBV20-1 and TRBJ2-3, with 7 nucleotides matching TRBD2. The CDR3 runs to 14 residues. The germline V gene encodes CDR1 DFQATT and CDR2 SNEGSKA (reference sequence). Germline trimming cut 1 base from V and 6 bases from J; bases unmatched to any gene: 7. CDR3 region: CSARGGGRADTQYF. In nucleotides, the CDR3 is TGCAGTGCTAGAGGCGGGGGACGCGCTGATACGCAGTATTTT.

The chain is built from TRBV5-5 and TRBJ2-5, with unresolved D. Trimming cost V 5 bases and J 6 bases, with 11 bases left between them. CDR1 and CDR2 from the germline V gene are SGHKS and YYEKEE (reference sequence). The CDR3 runs to 12 residues. This CDR3 is CASSSGGKTQYF. The CDR3 DNA reads as TGTGCCAGCAGTTCGGGTGGGAAGACCCAGTACTTC.

This chain joins TRBV4-3 and TRBJ2-1; D is unresolved. Germline CDR1 LGHNA, CDR2 YSLEER. The CDR3 has 14 residues. Trimming left V 10 bases short and J 2 bases short, with 15 bases between. For the CDR3, the DNA is TGCGCCACTCGCAGAGATGGGACCTACAATGAGCAGTTCTTC. As protein: CATRRDGTYNEQFF.

This clonotype has a single count. The CDR3 reads CSAGVNGGMGYTF. The CDR3 DNA reads as TGCAGTGCTGGAGTTAACGGCGGGATGGGCTACACCTTC. The rearrangement uses TRBV20-1 and TRBJ1-2; D gene unclear. Between the trimmed V and J ends, which lost 5 bases and 8 bases, there was a span of 18 bases. Germline V gene data show CDR1 as DFQATT and CDR2 as SNEGSKA (reference sequence). This CDR3 is built from 13 residues.

This clonotype was seen a handful of times. The V call is TRBV15, the J call TRBJ2-7; D might be TRBD1 (6 bases). V shed 1 base and J shed 3 bases, with 10 bases lying between them. The CDR3 consists of 14 residues. Germline CDR1 and CDR2: LNHNV and YYDKDF (reference sequence). This CDR3 reads CATSRAGTNYEQYF. CDR3 DNA sequence: TGTGCCACCAGCAGAGCAGGGACAAACTACGAGCAGTACTTC.

In regard to this clonotype: In this CDR3 the conserved last residue, phenylalanine or tryptophan, is missing, so a read error is likely. Because the CDR3's place on the DNA is in doubt, the DNA is left out and the CDR3 is given as listed by TCRdb. The chain couples TRBV7-2 to TRBJ1-2. Germline CDR1 reads SGHTA; CDR2 reads FQGNSA. The CDR3 has 13 amino acids, counting both end residues. The CDR3 sequence: CASSLAAGSGSPL.

This clonotype is a singleton in its sample. The CDR3 bases are TGTGCCAGTACGGAAAGCAATGGTCCCCAGCATTTT. As protein: CASTESNGPQHF. This rearrangement joins TRBV2 to TRBJ2-3; D is unresolved. The tail of the sequence fits TRBJ1-5 better, so the J call may be wrong. This CDR3 region has 12 residues. Looked up from germline, CDR1 is SNHLY and CDR2 is FYNNEI.

The J gene is TRBJ2-5, the V gene TRBV10-1; 9 nucleotides align to TRBD1. V gave up 7 bases and J gave up 6 bases; unmatched junction bases: 3. CDR3 length: 12 residues. Germline loops: CDR1 WNHNN, CDR2 SYGVQD (reference sequence). CDR3 loop: CASKGTGKTQYF. CDR3 in DNA: TGCGCCAGCAAAGGGACAGGGAAGACCCAGTACTTC.

The sample holds many counts of this clonotype. This chain links TRBV4-3 with TRBJ1-5; D unresolved. Per the germline V gene, CDR1 is LGHNA and CDR2 is YSLEER. Trimming cost V 4 bases and J 0 bases, with 13 bases left between them. The CDR3 is made up of 16 amino acids. CDR3 nucleotides: TGCGCCAGCAGCCGGTTTAGGACGGATAGCAATCAGCCCCAGCATTTT. Amino acid sequence: CASSRFRTDSNQPQHF.

This clonotype was seen ten or more times. The chain is built from TRBV5-8 and TRBJ1-6; 7 bases are shared with TRBD1. The germline V gene encodes CDR1 SGHTS and CDR2 YDEGEE. With V trimmed by 0 bases and J by 4 bases, 7 bases remained unmatched. The CDR3 spans 17 residues. The CDR3 protein is CASSLGGPGQYNSPLHF. The CDR3, as DNA: TGTGCCAGCAGCTTGGGGGGACCGGGACAGTATAATTCACCCCTCCACTTT.

The chain carries TRBV6-6 and TRBJ2-3; 7 bases match TRBD1. This CDR3 is built from 13 residues. CDR1 is MNHNY and CDR2 is SVGAGI in the germline V gene (reference sequence). With V trimmed by 9 bases and J by 8 bases, 11 bases remained unmatched. CDR3 DNA sequence: TGTGCCAGTATGTCCGACAGGGAAGGTACGCAGTATTTT. The encoded protein is CASMSDREGTQYF.

The chain joins TRBV7-9 to TRBJ1-1; tentatively, D is TRBD1 (6 bases). Germline V gives CDR1 SEHNR, CDR2 FQNEAQ (reference sequence). Trimming shortened V by 5 bases and J by 10 bases, and 20 bases separated the two germline ends. This CDR3 contains 14 residues. CDR3 nucleotides: TGTGCCAGCAGCCTTCGCGCGCGGGACACCGGAGCTTTCTTT. Encoded protein: CASSLRARDTGAFF.